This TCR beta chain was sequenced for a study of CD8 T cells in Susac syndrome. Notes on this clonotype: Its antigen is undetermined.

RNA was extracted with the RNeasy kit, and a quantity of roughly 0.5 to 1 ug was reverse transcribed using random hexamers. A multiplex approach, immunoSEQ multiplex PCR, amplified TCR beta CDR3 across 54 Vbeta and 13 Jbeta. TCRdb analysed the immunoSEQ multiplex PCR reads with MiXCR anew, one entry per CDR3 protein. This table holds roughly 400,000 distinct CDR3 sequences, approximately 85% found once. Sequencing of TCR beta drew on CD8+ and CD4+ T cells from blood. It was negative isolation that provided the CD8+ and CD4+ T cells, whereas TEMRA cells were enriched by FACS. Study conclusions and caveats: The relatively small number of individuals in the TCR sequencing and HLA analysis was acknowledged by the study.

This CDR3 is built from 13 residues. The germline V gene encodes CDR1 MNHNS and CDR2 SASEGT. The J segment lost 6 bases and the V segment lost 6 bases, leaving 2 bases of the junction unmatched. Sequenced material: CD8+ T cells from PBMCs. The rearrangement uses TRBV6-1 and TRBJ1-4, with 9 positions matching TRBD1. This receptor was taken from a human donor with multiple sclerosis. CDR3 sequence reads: CASSRDRDEKLFF. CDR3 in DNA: TGTGCCAGCAGCCGGGACAGGGATGAAAAACTGTTTTTT.